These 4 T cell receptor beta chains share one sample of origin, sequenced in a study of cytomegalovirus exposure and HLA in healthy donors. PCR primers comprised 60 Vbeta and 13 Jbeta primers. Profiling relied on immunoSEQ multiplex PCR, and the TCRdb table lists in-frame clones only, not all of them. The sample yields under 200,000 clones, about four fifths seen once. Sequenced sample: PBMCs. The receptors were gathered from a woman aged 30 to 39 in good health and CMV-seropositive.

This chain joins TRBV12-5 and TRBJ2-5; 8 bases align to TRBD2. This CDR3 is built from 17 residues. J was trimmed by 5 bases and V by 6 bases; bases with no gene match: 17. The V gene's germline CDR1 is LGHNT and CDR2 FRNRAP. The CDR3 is CASGSPPGGRGSETQYF. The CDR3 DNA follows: TGTGCTAGTGGCTCCCCCCCGGGGGGGCGCGGATCGGAGACCCAGTACTTC. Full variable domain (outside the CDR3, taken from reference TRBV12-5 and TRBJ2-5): DARVTQTPRHKVTEMGQEVTMRCQPILGHNTVFWYRQTMMQGLELLAYFRNRAPLDDSGMPKDRFSAEMPDATLATLKIQPSEPRDSAVYFCASGSPPGGRGSETQYFGPGTRLLVL.

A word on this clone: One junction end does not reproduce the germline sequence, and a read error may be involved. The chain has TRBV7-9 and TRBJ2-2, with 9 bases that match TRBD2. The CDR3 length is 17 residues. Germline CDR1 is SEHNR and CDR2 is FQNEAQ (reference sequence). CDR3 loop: CASSSRIAGETTGELFF. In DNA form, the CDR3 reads TGTGCTAGCAGCTCGCGGATAGCGGGGGAGACCACCGGGGAGCTGTTTTTT.

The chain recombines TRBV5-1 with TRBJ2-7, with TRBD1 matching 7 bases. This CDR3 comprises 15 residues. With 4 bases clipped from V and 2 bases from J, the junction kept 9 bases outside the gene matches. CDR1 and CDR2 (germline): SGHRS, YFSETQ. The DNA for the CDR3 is TGCGCCAGCAGCCCAGACCCCCAGGGGGCCTACGAGCAGTACTTC. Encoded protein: CASSPDPQGAYEQYF. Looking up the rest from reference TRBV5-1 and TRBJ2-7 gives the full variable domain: KAGVTQTPRYLIKTRGQQVTLSCSPISGHRSVSWYQQTPGQGLQFLFEYFSETQRNKGNFPGRFSGRQFSNSRSEMNVSTLELGDSALYLCASSPDPQGAYEQYFGPGTRLTVT.

In nucleotides, the CDR3 is TGTGCCAGCAGCTTAGGATCGGGGGCCGGGGAGCTGTTTTTT. Its protein product is CASSLGSGAGELFF. The chain has TRBV7-9 and TRBJ2-2; a possible D gene is TRBD2 (6 bases). The germline V gene has CDR1 SEHNR and CDR2 FQNEAQ (reference sequence). The length of the CDR3 is 14 residues. Trimming shortened V by 1 base and J by 6 bases, and 9 bases separated the two germline ends.